The clone carrying this T cell receptor beta chain was found many times. No antigen is known for it. The data belong to a study of glioma-infiltrating T cells. Whole-study findings and limits: Non-neoplastic patients had below-expected tissue-blood divergence, while all gliomas exceeded expectation. Only very few CDR3 sequences appeared in both tissue and blood.

The germline gives CDR1 DFQATT, CDR2 SNEGSKA (reference sequence). CDR3 length: 16 amino acids. V lost 0 bases and J lost 1; bases outside the gene matches: 3. The iRepertoire nested amplicon-rescue multiplex PCR amplified TCR alpha and beta CDR3s from RNA. One-step reverse transcription and amplification started from about 100-400 ng of tissue mRNA or PBMC total RNA. TCRdb reanalysed the multiplex PCR reads using MiXCR and keeps one entry per CDR3 protein. The profile covers approximately 88,000 distinct CDR3 sequences, with about 25% appearing a single time and about 6.7% taken by the ten largest. The V gene is TRBV20-1, the J gene TRBJ2-1, with 10 bases lining up with TRBD2. The receptor was derived from a human donor with low-grade glioma or glioblastoma, undergoing nonglioma brain surgery, or in good health (not recorded which). Sequenced sample: glioma tissue, nonneoplastic brain tissue, or PBMCs (not recorded which). The CDR3 is CSARDPSGGSYNEQFF. Written as DNA, the CDR3 is TGCAGTGCTAGAGATCCTAGCGGGGGATCCTACAATGAGCAGTTCTTC.